These T cell receptor beta chains were read from a single sample in a study of T cell changes during pregnancy in multiple sclerosis. Clones were sequenced by immunoSEQ multiplex PCR, and TCRdb holds only the in-frame ones, with some missing. Of around 59,000 clones listed, roughly 93% are singletons. Sequences were derived from CD8+ T cells from peripheral blood mononuclear cells, sampled in the second trimester of pregnancy. The receptor source for this set is a female donor with multiple sclerosis, enrolled in a pregnancy study. CDR3s include the opening cysteine and the closing phenylalanine or tryptophan. The order of the fields is J gene, V gene, CDR3 protein.

J: TRBJ2-3
V: TRBV9
CDR3: CASSVETSGSADTQYF

J: TRBJ2-1
V: TRBV13
CDR3: CASSLGLRLAGGNEQFF

J: TRBJ1-2
V: TRBV5-1
CDR3: CASSLAGWQGYTF

J: TRBJ2-5
V: TRBV6-5
CDR3: CASSSSGLQETQYF

J: TRBJ1-2
V: TRBV19
CDR3: CASSPVGGYGYTF

J: TRBJ1-2
V: TRBV7-6
CDR3: CASSSLDSEGYTF

J: TRBJ2-2
V: TRBV27
CDR3: CASSRLAPGELFF

J: TRBJ1-1
V: TRBV7-9
CDR3: CASSLVGDSGWPIGAFF

J: TRBJ2-2
V: TRBV1
CDR3: CTSSQDTTSGRATGELFF

J: TRBJ2-7
V: TRBV2
CDR3: CASRAIPGQGTSYEQYF

J: TRBJ2-2
V: TRBV15
CDR3: CATSRDRGTGELFF

J: TRBJ1-2
V: TRBV27
CDR3: CASTRGADYGYTF

J: TRBJ1-1
V: TRBV6-5
CDR3: CASSLGGLNTEAFF

J: TRBJ1-1
V: TRBV10-2
CDR3: CASTTPDTNAEAFF

J: TRBJ2-7
V: TRBV5-1
CDR3: CASSLGLADRSYEQYF

J: TRBJ2-5
V: TRBV11-2
CDR3: CASRTGAETQYF

J: TRBJ2-3
V: TRBV4-2
CDR3: CASSQEEWDTQYF

J: TRBJ2-3
V: TRBV29-1
CDR3: CSVEGTSVGDTQYF

J: TRBJ2-3
V: TRBV2
CDR3: CASPGPPGNTQYF

J: TRBJ2-1
V: TRBV6-5
CDR3: CASSYSGLAGDEQFF

J: TRBJ2-7
V: TRBV27
CDR3: CASSLGQGRSIYEQYF

J: TRBJ2-1
V: TRBV29-1
CDR3: CSVVITGGRNEQFF

J: TRBJ2-7
V: TRBV5-5
CDR3: CASSPYSTSGSSYEQYF

J: TRBJ2-6
V: TRBV5-1
CDR3: CASSSRTRMSSGANVLTF

J: TRBJ2-5
V: TRBV7-9
CDR3: CASSSLAGDETQYF

J: TRBJ2-1
V: TRBV7-8
CDR3: CASSFRVSYNEQFF

J: TRBJ1-2
V: TRBV9
CDR3: CASKQGIGYTF

J: TRBJ2-7
V: TRBV18
CDR3: CASSPDTSYEQYF

J: TRBJ2-1
V: TRBV19
CDR3: CASSIVSGISSSYNEQFF

J: TRBJ1-1
V: TRBV19
CDR3: CASSRQGLNTEAFF

J: TRBJ2-1
V: TRBV27
CDR3: CASSFYSSYNEQFF

J: TRBJ2-2
V: TRBV7-9
CDR3: CASSSRDWQSNTGELFF

J: TRBJ2-7
V: TRBV11-2
CDR3: CASSLDKNRVTYEQYF

J: TRBJ1-5
V: TRBV2
CDR3: CASSEKGASNQPQHF

J: TRBJ2-3
V: TRBV27
CDR3: CASRIAGGPADTQYF

J: TRBJ2-3
V: TRBV7-2
CDR3: CASSFRGSSTDTQYF

J: TRBJ1-2
V: TRBV5-4
CDR3: CAIGFGQGQIGGGYTF

J: TRBJ1-5
V: TRBV5-1
CDR3: CASSLDLSRDQPQHF

J: TRBJ2-5
V: TRBV5-1
CDR3: CASSFRGGETQYF

J: TRBJ2-1
V: TRBV19
CDR3: CASRPAGQRHNEQFF

J: TRBJ2-3
V: TRBV6-4
CDR3: CASSGTSGGTDTQYF

J: TRBJ2-5
V: TRBV7-9
CDR3: CASSPRGSGFVETQYF

J: TRBJ2-3
V: TRBV7-6
CDR3: CASSLAGSTDTQYF